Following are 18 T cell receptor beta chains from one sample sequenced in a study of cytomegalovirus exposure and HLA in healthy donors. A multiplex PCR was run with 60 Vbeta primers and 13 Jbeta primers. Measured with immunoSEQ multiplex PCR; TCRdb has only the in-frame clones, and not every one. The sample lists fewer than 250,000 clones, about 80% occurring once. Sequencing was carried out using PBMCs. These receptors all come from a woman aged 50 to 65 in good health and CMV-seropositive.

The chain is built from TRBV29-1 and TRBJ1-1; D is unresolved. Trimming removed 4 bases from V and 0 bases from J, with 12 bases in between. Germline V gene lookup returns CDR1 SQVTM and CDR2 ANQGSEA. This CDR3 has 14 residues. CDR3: CSVGSGLMNTEAFF. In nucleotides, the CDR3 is TGCAGCGTTGGGTCCGGTCTGATGAACACTGAAGCTTTCTTT.

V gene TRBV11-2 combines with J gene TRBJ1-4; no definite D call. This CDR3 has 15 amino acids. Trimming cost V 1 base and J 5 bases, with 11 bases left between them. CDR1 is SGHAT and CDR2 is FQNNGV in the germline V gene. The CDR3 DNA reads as TGTGCCAGCAGCTTAGGCACGGGGAGGAATGAAAAACTGTTTTTT. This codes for CASSLGTGRNEKLFF.

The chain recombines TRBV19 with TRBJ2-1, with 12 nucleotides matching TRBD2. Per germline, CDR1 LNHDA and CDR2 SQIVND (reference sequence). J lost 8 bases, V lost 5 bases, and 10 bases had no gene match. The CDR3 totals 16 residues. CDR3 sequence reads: CASSPSLAGGPHEQFF. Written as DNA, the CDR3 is TGTGCCAGTAGTCCTTCTCTAGCGGGGGGGCCCCATGAGCAGTTCTTC.

The CDR3 sequence is CASSLGTGGFSTDTQYF. The DNA for the CDR3 is TGCGCCAGCAGCTTAGGGACAGGGGGTTTTAGCACAGATACGCAGTATTTT. The chain uses TRBV5-1 and TRBJ2-3, with 11 bases lining up with TRBD1. Germline V CDR1 and CDR2: SGHRS, YFSETQ. The CDR3 is made up of 17 amino acids. J was trimmed by 0 bases and V by 2 bases; bases with no gene match: 5.

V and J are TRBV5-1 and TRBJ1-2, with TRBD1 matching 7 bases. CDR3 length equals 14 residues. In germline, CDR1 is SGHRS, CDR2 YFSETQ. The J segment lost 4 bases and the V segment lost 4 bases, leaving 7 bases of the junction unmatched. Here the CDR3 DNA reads TGCGCCAGCAGCCCCACCGGGACAGCCTATGGCTACACCTTC. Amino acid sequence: CASSPTGTAYGYTF.

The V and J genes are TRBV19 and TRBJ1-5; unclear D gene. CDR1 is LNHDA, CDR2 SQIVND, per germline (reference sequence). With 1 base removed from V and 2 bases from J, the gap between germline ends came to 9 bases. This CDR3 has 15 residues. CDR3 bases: TGTGCCAGTAGTATAGGGAGGGATGGCAATCAGCCCCAGCATTTT. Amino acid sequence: CASSIGRDGNQPQHF.

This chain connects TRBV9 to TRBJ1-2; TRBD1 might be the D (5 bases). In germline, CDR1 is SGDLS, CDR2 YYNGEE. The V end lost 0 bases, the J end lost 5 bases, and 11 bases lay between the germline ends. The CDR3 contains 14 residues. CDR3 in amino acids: CASSVDPGPYGYTF. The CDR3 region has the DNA TGTGCCAGCAGCGTAGACCCAGGGCCTTATGGCTACACCTTC.

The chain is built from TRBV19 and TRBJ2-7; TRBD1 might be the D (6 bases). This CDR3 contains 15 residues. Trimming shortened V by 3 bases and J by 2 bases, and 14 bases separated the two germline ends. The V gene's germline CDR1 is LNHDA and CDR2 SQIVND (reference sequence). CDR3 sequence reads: CASSITGTETYEQYF. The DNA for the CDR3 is TGTGCCAGTAGTATTACAGGGACGGAAACCTACGAGCAGTACTTC. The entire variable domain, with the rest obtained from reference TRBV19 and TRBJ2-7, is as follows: DGGITQSPKYLFRKEGQNVTLSCEQNLNHDAMYWYRQDPGQGLRLIYYSQIVNDFQKGDIAEGYSVSREKKESFPLTVTSAQKNPTAFYLCASSITGTETYEQYFGPGTRLTVT.

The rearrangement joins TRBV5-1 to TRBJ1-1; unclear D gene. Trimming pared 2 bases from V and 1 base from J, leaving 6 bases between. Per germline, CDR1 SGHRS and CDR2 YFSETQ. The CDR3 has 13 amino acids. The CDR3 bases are TGCGCCAGCAGCTTCCTCTCGAACACTGAAGCTTTCTTT. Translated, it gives CASSFLSNTEAFF. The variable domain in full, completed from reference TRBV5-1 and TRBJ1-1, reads KAGVTQTPRYLIKTRGQQVTLSCSPISGHRSVSWYQQTPGQGLQFLFEYFSETQRNKGNFPGRFSGRQFSNSRSEMNVSTLELGDSALYLCASSFLSNTEAFFGQGTRLTVV.

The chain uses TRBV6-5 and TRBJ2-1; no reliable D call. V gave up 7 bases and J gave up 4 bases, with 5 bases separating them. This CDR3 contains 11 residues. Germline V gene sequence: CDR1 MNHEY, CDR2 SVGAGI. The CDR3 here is CASTRYNEQFF. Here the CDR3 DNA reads TGTGCCAGCACCCGGTACAATGAGCAGTTCTTC.

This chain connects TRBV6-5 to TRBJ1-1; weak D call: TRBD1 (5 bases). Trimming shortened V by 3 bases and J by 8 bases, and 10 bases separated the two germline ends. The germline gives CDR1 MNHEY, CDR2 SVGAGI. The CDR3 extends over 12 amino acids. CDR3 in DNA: TGTGCCAGCAGTTATAGGGGAAGAGAAGCTTTCTTT. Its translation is CASSYRGREAFF.

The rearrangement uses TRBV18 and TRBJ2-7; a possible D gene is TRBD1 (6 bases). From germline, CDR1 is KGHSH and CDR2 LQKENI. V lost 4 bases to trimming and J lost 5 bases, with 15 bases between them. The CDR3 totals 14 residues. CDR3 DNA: TGTGCCAGCTCACTCATTGGACAGCCAAACGAGCAGTACTTC. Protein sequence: CASSLIGQPNEQYF.

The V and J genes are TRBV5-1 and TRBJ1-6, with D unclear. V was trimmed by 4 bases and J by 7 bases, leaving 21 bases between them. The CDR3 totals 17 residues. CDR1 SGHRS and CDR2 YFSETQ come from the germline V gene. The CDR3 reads CASSRSGEPSGNSPLHF. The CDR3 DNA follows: TGCGCCAGCAGCCGGTCTGGAGAGCCAAGCGGAAATTCACCCCTCCACTTT. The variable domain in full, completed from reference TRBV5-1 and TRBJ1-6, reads KAGVTQTPRYLIKTRGQQVTLSCSPISGHRSVSWYQQTPGQGLQFLFEYFSETQRNKGNFPGRFSGRQFSNSRSEMNVSTLELGDSALYLCASSRSGEPSGNSPLHFGNGTRLTVT.

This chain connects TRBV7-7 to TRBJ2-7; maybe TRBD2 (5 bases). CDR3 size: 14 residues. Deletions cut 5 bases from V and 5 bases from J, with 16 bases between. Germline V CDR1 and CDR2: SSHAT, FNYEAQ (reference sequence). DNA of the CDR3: TGTGCCAGCAGCCCCATTCGGGGTGCGCACGAGCAGTACTTC. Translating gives CASSPIRGAHEQYF.

The CDR3 DNA is TGTGCCAGTAGTGGCCAGCGTAACTATGGCTACACCTTC. It yields the protein CASSGQRNYGYTF. The J gene is TRBJ1-2, the V gene TRBV19; D gene ambiguous. V lost 5 bases and J lost 1, with 8 bases in between. This CDR3 contains 13 residues. Germline CDR1 and CDR2: LNHDA and SQIVND (reference sequence).

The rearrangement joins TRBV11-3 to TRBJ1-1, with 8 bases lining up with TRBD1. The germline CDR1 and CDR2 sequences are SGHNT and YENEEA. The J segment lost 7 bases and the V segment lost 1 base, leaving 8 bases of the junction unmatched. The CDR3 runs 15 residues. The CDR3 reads CASSLGGTGQGEAFF. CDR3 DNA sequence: TGTGCCAGCAGCTTAGGAGGTACTGGACAGGGTGAAGCTTTCTTT.

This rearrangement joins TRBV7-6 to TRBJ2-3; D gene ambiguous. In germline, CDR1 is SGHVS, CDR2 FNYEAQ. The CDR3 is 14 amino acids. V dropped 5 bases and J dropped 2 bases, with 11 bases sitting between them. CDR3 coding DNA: TGTGCCAGCAGCCGCGCCTCGATCACAGATACGCAGTATTTT. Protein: CASSRASITDTQYF.

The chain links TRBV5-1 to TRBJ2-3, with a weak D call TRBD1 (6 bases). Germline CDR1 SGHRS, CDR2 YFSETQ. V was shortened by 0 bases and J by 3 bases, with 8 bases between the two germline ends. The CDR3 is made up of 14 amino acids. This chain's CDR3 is CASSLGTETDTQYF. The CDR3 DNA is TGCGCCAGCAGCTTGGGGACAGAAACAGATACGCAGTATTTT.